Shown below are 31 T cell receptor beta chains from a single sample sequenced in a study of Graves' ophthalmopathy and Graves' hyperthyroidism. The sequenced template was RNA, covering the TCR beta CDR3 region. Second-round multiplex PCR came after a first-round RT-PCR that employed HTBI primers. Via MiXCR, TCRdb re-called the multiplex PCR reads, giving one row per CDR3 protein. Seen here are over 650,000 distinct CDR3 sequences, more than 40% observed once, and the top ten hold more than 2.5%. The sequencing sample was made of peripheral blood. Receptor source: an adult man with Graves' ophthalmopathy.

This clonotype appeared many times. V is TRBV10-2 and J is TRBJ1-2; 7 bases map to TRBD1. Germline assignment: CDR1 WSHSY and CDR2 SAAADI. With 7 bases clipped from V and 5 bases from J, the junction kept 4 bases outside the gene matches. The CDR3 contains 12 residues. Here the CDR3 DNA reads TGCGCCAGCACAGGACAGGAGTATGGCTACACCTTC. As protein: CASTGQEYGYTF.

This sequence joins TRBV5-6 and TRBJ2-7; 9 bases are a match to TRBD1. The trim removed 2 bases at V and 7 bases at J, leaving 16 bases unmatched. The CDR3 runs 17 residues. CDR1 SGHDT and CDR2 YYEEEE come from the germline V gene. The chain's CDR3 is CASSFRWDRARRGEQYF. Written as DNA, the CDR3 is TGTGCCAGCAGCTTTCGTTGGGACAGGGCTCGTCGTGGGGAGCAGTACTTC. Full variable domain (missing parts from reference TRBV5-6 and TRBJ2-7): DAGVTQSPTHLIKTRGQQVTLRCSPKSGHDTVSWYQQALGQGPQFIFQYYEEEERQRGNFPDRFSGHQFPNYSSELNVNALLLGDSALYLCASSFRWDRARRGEQYFGPGTRLTVT.

This chain uses TRBV5-1 with TRBJ2-1; D is undetermined. Trimming removed 0 bases from V and 7 bases from J, with 5 bases in between. The germline CDR1 and CDR2 sequences are SGHRS and YFSETQ. The length of the CDR3 is 12 residues. CDR3 nucleotides: TGCGCCAGCAGCTTGGGTGTGAATGAGCAGTTCTTC. Translation gives CASSLGVNEQFF.

This clonotype was seen just once. The junction differs from germline at one of its ends, possibly a read error. The chain links TRBV11-3 to TRBJ2-5; D perhaps matches TRBD2 (5 bases). Germline V gene sequence: CDR1 SGHNT, CDR2 YENEEA. The CDR3 totals 16 residues. CDR3 loop: CASSQVRGSSQETQYF. The CDR3 DNA reads as TGCGCCAGCAGCCAGGTCAGAGGGTCCTCGCAAGAGACCCAGTACTTC.

Worth noting for this clonotype: Germline and junction disagree at one end, which may indicate a read error. The gene calls are TRBV2 and TRBJ2-5; D gene uncertain. This CDR3 region has 9 residues. In germline, CDR1 is SNHLY, CDR2 FYNNEI. In nucleotides, the CDR3 is TGTGCCAGCAGTGAATACGTGTTCTTT. Protein product: CASSEYVFF.

This clonotype occurred a few times. V and J are TRBV5-4 and TRBJ1-2; 9 nucleotides align to TRBD1. The germline CDR1 and CDR2 sequences are SGHNT and YYREEE (reference sequence). V shed 4 bases, J shed 7 bases, and the junction held 8 bases outside the gene matches. CDR3 length: 14 residues. The CDR3 DNA follows: TGTGCCAGCAGCGGCACAGGGGGCGCGGGTGGCTACACCTTC. Amino acids: CASSGTGGAGGYTF.

V gene TRBV27 combines with J gene TRBJ2-5; either TRBD1 or TRBD2 may supply D (7 bases each). Germline assignment: CDR1 MNHEY and CDR2 SMNVEV (reference sequence). Trimming cost V 6 bases and J 6 bases, with 11 bases left between them. The CDR3 is 12 amino acids. In nucleotides, the CDR3 is TGTGCCAGCAGCAGGGGGGGTCAGACCCAGTACTTC. It translates to CASSRGGQTQYF.

This chain's CDR3 is CAWSVRGQGYNSPLHF. As DNA, the CDR3 is TGTGCCTGGAGTGTACGCGGACAGGGGTATAATTCACCCCTCCACTTT. The chain combines TRBV7-9 with TRBJ1-6, with 9 bases lining up with TRBD1. The length of the CDR3 is 16 residues. V shed 11 bases and J 4 bases; nucleotides not matched to a gene: 12. Germline V CDR1 and CDR2: SEHNR, FQNEAQ (reference sequence).

The chain employs TRBV29-1 and TRBJ1-1; D is unclear. The germline V and J ends were trimmed by 5 bases and 14 bases, with 21 bases remaining between them. This CDR3 spans 12 amino acids. Germline loops: CDR1 SQVTM, CDR2 ANQGSEA. CDR3 DNA: TGCAGCGTTTTAGCAACAGTCGAGGGAGCCTTCTTT. Its protein product is CSVLATVEGAFF.

The rearrangement uses TRBV10-3 and TRBJ1-4, with 10 bases aligning to TRBD1. The germline CDR1 and CDR2 sequences are ENHRY and SYGVKD. There are 15 residues in the CDR3. V lost 4 bases and J lost 5; bases outside the gene matches: 4. CDR3 sequence reads: CAISVTGQGNEKLFF. Written as DNA, the CDR3 is TGTGCCATCAGTGTTACGGGACAGGGGAATGAAAAACTGTTTTTT.

A word on this clonotype: A much bigger clone sits one base away, suggesting this may be a read error. The rearrangement uses TRBV7-8 and TRBJ2-7; D gene unclear. CDR3 length: 13 residues. CDR1 and CDR2 from the germline V gene are SGHVS and FQNEAQ. CDR3 residues: CTSSLGSVGEQYF. The CDR3 nucleotides read TGTACCAGCAGCTTGGGGTCAGTGGGTGAGCAGTACTTC. The whole variable domain, filled in from reference TRBV7-8 and TRBJ2-7, reads GAGVSQSPRYKVAKRGQDVALRCDPISGHVSLFWYQQALGQGPEFLTYFQNEAQLDKSGLPSDRFFAERPEGSVSTLKIQRTQQEDSAVYLCTSSLGSVGEQYFGPGTRLTVT.

About this clonotype itself: Its ends do not fully match the called genes, so a read error is possible. V gene TRBV5-6 combines with J gene TRBJ1-1, with TRBD1 matching over 7 bases. Germline values: CDR1 SGHDT, CDR2 YYEEEE. The CDR3 covers 14 residues. Here the CDR3 reads CASSLFDRETEASF. The CDR3 nucleotides are TGTGCCAGCAGCTTGTTTGACAGGGAAACTGAAGCTTCCTTT. Full variable domain (remainder filled in from reference TRBV5-6 and TRBJ1-1): DAGVTQSPTHLIKTRGQQVTLRCSPKSGHDTVSWYQQALGQGPQFIFQYYEEEERQRGNFPDRFSGHQFPNYSSELNVNALLLGDSALYLCASSLFDRETEASFGQGTRLTVV.

In regard to this clonotype: Possible read error: a much larger clone is one base away. This rearrangement joins TRBV4-1 to TRBJ1-4, with TRBD1 identical over 9 bases. Germline V gene lookup returns CDR1 MGHRA and CDR2 YSYEKL. The CDR3 contains 15 residues. As DNA, the CDR3 is TGTGCCAGCAGCCAAGCCGGGACAGGGTATAAAAAACTGTTTTTT. The encoded protein is CASSQAGTGYKKLFF.

The chain combines TRBV7-3 with TRBJ2-2; 9 bases line up with TRBD2. V gave up 3 bases and J gave up 0 bases; unmatched junction bases: 2. Germline V gene sequence: CDR1 SGHTA, CDR2 FQGTGA. The CDR3 is made up of 16 amino acids. The CDR3 protein is CASSFGGGANTGELFF. DNA for the CDR3: TGTGCCAGCAGCTTCGGCGGGGGGGCGAACACCGGGGAGCTGTTTTTT. Full variable domain (remainder filled in from reference TRBV7-3 and TRBJ2-2): GAGVSQTPSNKVTEKGKYVELRCDPISGHTALYWYRQSLGQGPEFLIYFQGTGAADDSGLPNDRFFAVRPEGSVSTLKIQRTERGDSAVYLCASSFGGGANTGELFFGEGSRLTVL.

The V gene is TRBV6-6, the J gene TRBJ1-2; D is ambiguous. The CDR3 contains 12 residues. Trimming cost V 7 bases and J 2 bases, with 8 bases left between them. CDR1 is MNHNY, CDR2 SVGAGI, per germline (reference sequence). The CDR3 DNA is TGTGCCAGCATGCGGGAGAACTATGGCTACACCTTC. Its translation is CASMRENYGYTF.

This clonotype was counted at least ten times. The chain carries TRBV6-5 and TRBJ2-6, with 9 bases identical to TRBD1. The CDR3 sequence is 17 residues long. V lost 6 bases to trimming and J lost 2 bases; unmatched junction nucleotides: 8. Germline loops: CDR1 MNHEY, CDR2 SVGAGI. The CDR3 DNA is TGTGCCAGCAGGAATACGGGACAGGGCGCTGGGGCCAACGTCCTGACTTTC. Translation: CASRNTGQGAGANVLTF.

The chain carries TRBV9 and TRBJ1-2, with TRBD1 as a possible D gene (5 bases). Germline CDR1 is SGDLS and CDR2 is YYNGEE. The V end was cut by 0 bases, the J end by 4 bases, with 13 bases between. The CDR3 loop spans 15 amino acids. CDR3 protein: CASSVGWGSSYGYTF. CDR3 nucleotide sequence: TGTGCCAGCAGCGTAGGATGGGGGAGCTCCTATGGCTACACCTTC.

On this clonotype itself: A read error may explain this, as a much larger clone is one base away. This chain connects TRBV25-1 to TRBJ2-5; the D gene is possibly TRBD1 (6 bases). Germline CDR1 MGHDK, CDR2 SYGVNS. Trimming cost V 8 bases and J 5 bases, with 27 bases left between them. The length of the CDR3 is 17 residues. CDR3 protein: CASGPLERAGERETQYF. The CDR3 coding sequence is TGTGCCAGCGGCCCCCTGGAAAGAGCAGGGGAGAGGGAGACCCAGTACTTC.

At least ten counts were recorded for this clonotype. The chain links TRBV2 to TRBJ1-3; a weak D match, TRBD1 (5 bases). Trimming cost V 4 bases and J 0 bases, with 7 bases left between them. Germline V gene sequence: CDR1 SNHLY, CDR2 FYNNEI. The CDR3 covers 14 residues. CDR3 protein: CASSGQSSGNTIYF. The CDR3 DNA follows: TGTGCCAGCAGTGGACAGAGCTCTGGAAACACCATATATTTT.

This clonotype occurred many times. This sequence joins TRBV29-1 and TRBJ2-2; no clear D. This CDR3 has 13 amino acids. V dropped 7 bases and J dropped 1 base, with 10 bases sitting between them. Germline lookup yields CDR1 SQVTM and CDR2 ANQGSEA. CDR3 nucleotide sequence: TGCAGCGGAAAGGACGGGAACACCGGGGAGCTGTTTTTT. Translating gives CSGKDGNTGELFF.

The chain has TRBV3-1 and TRBJ2-7; no clear D gene. The CDR3 length is 14 residues. Trimming stripped 1 base from V and 2 bases from J, with 9 bases between. In germline, CDR1 is LGHDT, CDR2 YNNKEL (reference sequence). In DNA form, the CDR3 reads TGTGCCAGCAGCCAAGGGCTGGGGACCTACGAGCAGTACTTC. Amino acid sequence: CASSQGLGTYEQYF.

This clonotype has just a few counts. The chain combines TRBV4-1 with TRBJ2-7; D may be TRBD2 (6 bases). Trimming left V 4 bases short and J 3 bases short, with 13 bases between. Germline CDR1 reads MGHRA; CDR2 reads YSYEKL. This CDR3 is 14 amino acids long. The CDR3 spells CASSLNSGDYEQYF. The DNA of the CDR3 is TGCGCCAGCAGCCTTAACTCGGGGGACTACGAGCAGTACTTC.

This clonotype was observed many times. This rearrangement joins TRBV19 to TRBJ1-5; D is possibly TRBD1 (6 bases). V gave up 5 bases and J gave up 7 bases, with 15 bases separating them. The germline V gene encodes CDR1 LNHDA and CDR2 SQIVND (reference sequence). The CDR3 has 14 amino acids. CDR3 sequence: CASSWATGTQPQHF. CDR3 in DNA: TGTGCCAGTAGTTGGGCTACAGGGACCCAGCCCCAGCATTTT.

This clonotype has a count of ten or more. This chain joins TRBV12-3 or TRBV12-4 and TRBJ1-5; 7 positions agree with TRBD1. The CDR3 has 14 residues. J lost 2 bases, V lost 3 bases, and 1 base had no gene match. The DNA of the CDR3 is TGTGCCAGCAGTTTTGGACAGGGCAATCAGCCCCAGCATTTT. Encoded protein: CASSFGQGNQPQHF.

This clonotype was found many times. The V call is TRBV29-1, the J call TRBJ2-2, with D hard to call. The CDR3 totals 13 residues. Looked up from germline, CDR1 is SQVTM and CDR2 is ANQGSEA. Trimming took 4 bases from V and 3 from J, leaving 9 bases between them. CDR3 protein: CSVVGQDTGELFF. The CDR3 DNA reads TGCAGCGTTGTAGGCCAGGACACCGGGGAGCTGTTTTTT.

This clonotype was seen more than once but under ten times. The J gene is TRBJ2-5, the V gene TRBV5-5; a weak D match, TRBD1 (5 bases). CDR1 is SGHKS and CDR2 is YYEKEE in the germline V gene (reference sequence). V lost 1 base to trimming and J lost 2 bases, with 9 bases between them. This CDR3 is 14 amino acids long. This CDR3 is CASSLTPGQETQYF. CDR3 nucleotide sequence: TGTGCCAGCAGCTTGACCCCAGGGCAAGAGACCCAGTACTTC.

V is TRBV29-1 and J is TRBJ2-5, with D perhaps being TRBD1 or TRBD2 (6 bases each). Trimming pared 4 bases from V and 7 bases from J, leaving 16 bases between. This CDR3 is 13 amino acids long. Germline assignment: CDR1 SQVTM and CDR2 ANQGSEA. DNA of the CDR3: TGCAGCGTTGGGAGGGGGGATAGTGGGACCCAGTACTTC. Protein sequence: CSVGRGDSGTQYF.

This chain connects TRBV27 to TRBJ2-7; tentative D call: TRBD1 (6 bases). The CDR3 covers 12 residues. Germline lookup yields CDR1 MNHEY and CDR2 SMNVEV (reference sequence). V shed 6 bases and J shed 5 bases, with 11 bases lying between them. DNA for the CDR3: TGTGCCAGCAGACAGGGCGGAAACGAGCAGTACTTC. This gives the protein CASRQGGNEQYF.

This clonotype has a count of ten or more. This sequence may be a read error, since a much larger clone differs from it by one base. The J gene is TRBJ1-2, the V gene TRBV7-2; D unresolved. V was shortened by 8 bases and J by 0 bases, with 4 bases between the two germline ends. This CDR3 contains 11 residues. Per germline, CDR1 SGHTA and CDR2 FQGNSA. Here the CDR3 DNA reads TGTGCCAGCCAGGCTAACTATGGCTACACCTTC. Protein: CASQANYGYTF.

This clonotype was found many times. The genes are TRBV4-1 and TRBJ2-7, with TRBD1 identical over 10 bases. The CDR3 has 15 amino acids. J gave up 2 bases and V 4 bases, and 5 bases lay outside the gene matches. CDR1 and CDR2 (germline): MGHRA, YSYEKL. This CDR3 is CASSPMTGGAYEQYF. The CDR3, as DNA: TGCGCCAGCAGCCCCATGACAGGGGGCGCCTACGAGCAGTACTTC.

The V gene is TRBV5-1, the J gene TRBJ2-7; 8 nucleotides line up with TRBD2. The junction had 9 bases not matched to a gene; V was cut back by 7 bases and J by 0 bases. CDR3 length: 15 amino acids. CDR1 is SGHRS and CDR2 is YFSETQ in the germline V gene. CDR3 bases: TGCGCCAGCCTACCGGGAACTAGCGGCTCCTACGAGCAGTACTTC. Its translation: CASLPGTSGSYEQYF.